This T cell receptor beta chain was found in a study of identical twins. Remarks on this clonotype: Its antigen is unknown.

Template switching created a universal primer site, and the cDNA included unique molecular identifiers. TCRdb ran MiXCR on the 5' RACE reads and lists one entry per CDR3 protein. The repertoire consists of roughly 1.6 million distinct CDR3 sequences, with less than 40% occurring once and the leading ten covering approximately 0.29%. General study findings and limits: Models underestimated TCR alpha sharing (out-of-frame) in monozygotic twins.

This clonotype was sampled from a newborn girl in good health. Specimen: cord blood.

The CDR3 here is CASSDYRPQSSYNSPLHF. The CDR3 nucleotides read TGTGCCAGCAGCGACTACAGGCCCCAGAGCTCCTATAATTCACCCCTCCACTTT. The V gene is TRBV6-1, the J gene TRBJ1-6, with D perhaps matching TRBD1 (5 bases). The CDR3 extends over 18 amino acids. The V end was cut by 6 bases, the J end by 0 bases, with 18 bases between. Germline V gives CDR1 MNHNS, CDR2 SASEGT.